What follows describes a single T cell receptor (beta chain). The clone's antigen remains unknown. No base qualities exist here, and no much larger clone lies one base off it. This sample was taken from a study of T cell repertoires in cytomegalovirus infection (dated by TCRdb to between 2018 and 2021). Regarding the research as a whole: Donor HLA type was relevant to the analysis, as public TCR beta signatures indicated carriage of CMV infection together with the matching HLA type.

Beyond this particular receptor, the publication reports: Carriers of CMV infection plus the relevant HLA type were discriminated by the cumulative frequency of public TCR beta family members in the study cohort and in an independent roughly 340-donor cohort. The ex vivo response was dominated by HLA-C-restricted CMV-specific TCR beta clonotypes, and the single most frequent clonotype in two of eight donors was supplied by these HLA-C-restricted clonotypes.

Trimming at the junction amounts to 4 bases on V and 3 bases on J, and the germline ends lie 13 bases apart. From the cysteine through the phenylalanine, the CDR3 covers 13 amino acids. Left in the record is the CDR3 DNA by itself, 39 bases read in frame from the first base. Via the germline V gene, CDR1 is SQVTM and CDR2 ANQGSEA. These reads were obtained on an Illumina HiSeq 1500. In-frame beta chains were kept once TCRdb had trimmed the public reads at Q25 with fastp and called clones with MiXCR. Entries are consolidated by CDR3 protein sequence, retaining the most common genes and DNA. Recorded for this sample are 80,000 to 130,000 distinct CDR3 sequences; more than 20% of them occurred a single time. The ten largest make up approximately 40% of the sample.

Sequenced sample: CD8+ T cells from PBMCs. This TCR came from a human donor in good health (CMV status not recorded). Some clones in this sample may be carry-over from other donors' samples. The sequence is built from TRBV29-1 and TRBJ2-7; a weak D assignment points to TRBD1 (7 bases agree). The nucleotides read TGCAGCGTTGTCGGTCAGGGGGGCTACGAGCAGTACTTC. Translated, it reads CSVVGQGGYEQYF.